The next 2 T cell receptor beta chains were all read from a single sample in a study of OX40 agonist ivuxolimab in advanced cancers. TCRdb's copy holds only in-frame clones and misses some; the assay was immunoSEQ multiplex PCR. The sample has 20,000 to 25,000 clones; just over 90% are singletons. The sample was CD4+ or CD8+ T cells sorted from blood, taken in a trial of the OX40 agonist ivuxolimab. The receptors here all came from an adult with an advanced solid tumor such as melanoma, head and neck, liver or kidney cancer.

V gene TRBV6-1 combines with J gene TRBJ1-5; the D gene is possibly TRBD1 (5 bases). The germline CDR1 and CDR2 sequences are MNHNS and SASEGT. Between the trimmed V and J ends, which lost 6 bases and 5 bases, there was a span of 17 bases. The CDR3 runs to 15 residues. The CDR3 DNA follows: TGTGCCAGCAGCCCAGGGTTCTTCGACGATCAGCCCCAGCATTTT. This encodes CASSPGFFDDQPQHF.

The CDR3 region has the DNA TGTGCCAGCAGTGAAGGTCTAACCTACGAGCAGTACTTC. This sequence encodes CASSEGLTYEQYF. The chain couples TRBV6-1 to TRBJ2-5; unclear D gene. The DNA matches TRBJ2-7 better at its end, which makes the J call doubtful. This CDR3 has 13 residues. CDR1 and CDR2 from the germline V gene are MNHNS and SASEGT.